A selection of T cell receptor beta chains follows, all from one sample in a study of Ad26.COV2.S vaccination and SARS-CoV-2 variants. Only in-frame clones appear in the TCRdb table, and some are missing; sequencing was by immunoSEQ multiplex PCR. The sample holds roughly 510,000 clones, 87% seen once. Sample: peripheral blood, taken in a trial of Ad26.COV2.S vaccine versus placebo. Receptors were obtained from a person aged 18-65 years who received the Ad26.COV2.S COVID-19 vaccine or a placebo. The conserved cysteine and the conserved F or W are not part of the CDR3 here. The order of the fields is CDR3 protein, J gene, clone size, V gene. Clone size is stated in some rows and not others, as once, few, many or a class when expanded.

CDR3: ASSRQGRLGFNEQF
J: TRBJ2-1
size: -
V: TRBV18

CDR3: ASSSPLGPQH
J: TRBJ1-5
size: -
V: TRBV12-3/TRBV12-4

CDR3: ASSSGLAENTGELF
J: TRBJ2-2
size: -
V: TRBV7-9

CDR3: ASSPGREAYEQY
J: TRBJ2-7
size: -
V: TRBV18

CDR3: ASSQDLGSPPYEQY
J: TRBJ2-7
size: -
V: TRBV4-3

CDR3: ASSYPPAGTDTQY
J: TRBJ2-3
size: -
V: TRBV6-2/TRBV6-3

CDR3: ATNRGQVAGQPQH
J: TRBJ1-5
size: -
V: TRBV19

CDR3: ASRQGLAETQY
J: TRBJ2-5
size: -
V: TRBV28

CDR3: ASSVGRVTDTQY
J: TRBJ2-3
size: -
V: TRBV9

CDR3: ASSLGQQTNEKLF
J: TRBJ1-4
size: -
V: TRBV6-5

CDR3: ASKRDSNQPQH
J: TRBJ1-5
size: -
V: TRBV2

CDR3: ATSDLSSGSGSAEQF
J: TRBJ2-1
size: -
V: TRBV24-1

CDR3: ATSDRPGTELYNEQF
J: TRBJ2-1
size: once
V: TRBV24-1

CDR3: AISATGYEQY
J: TRBJ2-7
size: -
V: TRBV10-3

CDR3: ASSLGGGGGSDGYT
J: TRBJ1-2
size: few
V: TRBV7-3

CDR3: ASRPGTSGSRETQY
J: TRBJ2-5
size: -
V: TRBV27

CDR3: ASSEQGGSGNTIY
J: TRBJ1-3
size: -
V: TRBV10-2

CDR3: ASSSVGVNEQY
J: TRBJ2-7
size: -
V: TRBV11-1

CDR3: ASTMERGLEQY
J: TRBJ2-7
size: -
V: TRBV6-5

CDR3: ASKTGQGVFSYGYT
J: TRBJ1-2
size: -
V: TRBV19

CDR3: ASSAEATDTQY
J: TRBJ2-3
size: -
V: TRBV7-3

CDR3: ASKPQGSSYNEQF
J: TRBJ2-1
size: -
V: TRBV28

CDR3: ASSPPGRSNTEAF
J: TRBJ1-1
size: -
V: TRBV7-2

CDR3: ASSFPGSSYNEQF
J: TRBJ2-1
size: -
V: TRBV27

CDR3: AWRTQNTGELF
J: TRBJ2-2
size: -
V: TRBV30

CDR3: ASSFISARKPN
J: TRBJ2-7
size: -
V: TRBV28

CDR3: ASSQGQAGREKLF
J: TRBJ1-4
size: -
V: TRBV4-2

CDR3: ASRTSGRSDTQY
J: TRBJ2-3
size: -
V: TRBV13

CDR3: ASSIGGGFGAF
J: TRBJ1-1
size: -
V: TRBV19

CDR3: ASSYGSGRDTDTQY
J: TRBJ2-3
size: -
V: TRBV6-6

CDR3: ASSLDSGMGETQY
J: TRBJ2-5
size: -
V: TRBV11-3

CDR3: ASSSWGSGNTIY
J: TRBJ1-3
size: -
V: TRBV7-9

CDR3: ASRPQINTEAF
J: TRBJ1-1
size: -
V: TRBV12-3/TRBV12-4

CDR3: ASSLAAGEAWGTQY
J: TRBJ2-3
size: -
V: TRBV11-1

CDR3: ASSPDTGMGNQPQH
J: TRBJ1-5
size: -
V: TRBV5-1

CDR3: ASSTTGQGGQPQH
J: TRBJ1-5
size: -
V: TRBV19

CDR3: ASSYRGQGASTEAF
J: TRBJ1-1
size: -
V: TRBV5-1

CDR3: ASSSGGAGANVLT
J: TRBJ2-6
size: -
V: TRBV7-2

CDR3: ASSLNPARAF
J: TRBJ1-1
size: -
V: TRBV28

CDR3: ASSQDWREQETQY
J: TRBJ2-5
size: -
V: TRBV3-1/TRBV3-2

CDR3: ASRAPGGYGYT
J: TRBJ1-2
size: once
V: TRBV19

CDR3: ASSIGGNTGELF
J: TRBJ2-2
size: many
V: TRBV19